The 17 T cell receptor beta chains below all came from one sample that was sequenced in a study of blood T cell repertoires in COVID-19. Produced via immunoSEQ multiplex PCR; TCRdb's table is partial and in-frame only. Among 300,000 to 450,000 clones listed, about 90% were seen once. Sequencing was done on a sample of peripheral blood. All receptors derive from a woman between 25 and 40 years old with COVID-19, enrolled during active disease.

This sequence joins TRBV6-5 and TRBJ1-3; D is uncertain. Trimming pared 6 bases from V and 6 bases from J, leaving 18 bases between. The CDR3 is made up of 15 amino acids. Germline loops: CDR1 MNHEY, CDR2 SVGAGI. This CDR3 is CASRPARTGENTIYF. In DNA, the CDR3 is TGTGCCAGCAGACCCGCCAGAACCGGGGAAAACACCATATATTTT.

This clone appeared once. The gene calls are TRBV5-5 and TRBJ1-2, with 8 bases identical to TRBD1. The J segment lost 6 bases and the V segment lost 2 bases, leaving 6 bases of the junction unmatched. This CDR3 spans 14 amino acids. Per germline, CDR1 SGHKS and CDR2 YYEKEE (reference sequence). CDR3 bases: TGTGCCAGCAGCTTAGGAGACAGGGGTAATGGCTACACCTTC. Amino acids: CASSLGDRGNGYTF.

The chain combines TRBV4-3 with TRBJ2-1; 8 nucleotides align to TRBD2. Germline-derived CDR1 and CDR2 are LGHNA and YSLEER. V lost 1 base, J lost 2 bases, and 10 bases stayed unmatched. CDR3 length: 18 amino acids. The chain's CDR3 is CASSQVGLAGRTYNEQFF. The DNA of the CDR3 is TGCGCCAGCAGCCAAGTCGGTCTAGCGGGCCGGACCTACAATGAGCAGTTCTTC.

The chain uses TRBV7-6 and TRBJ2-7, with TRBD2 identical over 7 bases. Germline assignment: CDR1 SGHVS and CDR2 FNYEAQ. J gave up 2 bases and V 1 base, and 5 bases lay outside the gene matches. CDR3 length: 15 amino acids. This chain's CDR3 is CASSLVGGRAYEQYV. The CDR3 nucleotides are TGTGCCAGCAGCTTAGTTGGGGGGAGGGCCTACGAGCAGTACGTC.

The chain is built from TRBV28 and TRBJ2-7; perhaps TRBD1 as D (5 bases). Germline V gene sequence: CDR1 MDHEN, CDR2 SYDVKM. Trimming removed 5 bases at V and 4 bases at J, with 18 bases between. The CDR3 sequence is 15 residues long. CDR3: CASSRYRTKPYEQYF. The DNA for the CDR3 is TGTGCCAGCAGTCGTTACAGGACCAAACCGTACGAGCAGTACTTC.

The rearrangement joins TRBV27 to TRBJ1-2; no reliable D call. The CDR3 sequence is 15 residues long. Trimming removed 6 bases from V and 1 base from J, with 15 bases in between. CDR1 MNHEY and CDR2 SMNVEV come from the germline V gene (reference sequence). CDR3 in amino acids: CASSPSTPNNYGYTF. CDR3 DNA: TGTGCCAGCAGCCCTAGTACACCCAATAACTATGGCTACACCTTC.

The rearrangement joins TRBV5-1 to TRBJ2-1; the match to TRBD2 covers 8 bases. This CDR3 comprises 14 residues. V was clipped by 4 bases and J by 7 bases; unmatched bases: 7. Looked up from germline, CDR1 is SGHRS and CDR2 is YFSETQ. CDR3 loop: CASSPGGPGNEQFF. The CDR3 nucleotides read TGCGCCAGCAGCCCGGGGGGGCCGGGTAATGAGCAGTTCTTC.

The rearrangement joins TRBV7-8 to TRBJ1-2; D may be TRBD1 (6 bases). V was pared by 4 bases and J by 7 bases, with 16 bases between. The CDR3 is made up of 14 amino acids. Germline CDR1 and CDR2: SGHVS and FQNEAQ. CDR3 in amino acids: CASSSSRGQFGYTF. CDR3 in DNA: TGTGCCAGCAGCTCGAGCCGAGGACAGTTTGGCTACACCTTC.

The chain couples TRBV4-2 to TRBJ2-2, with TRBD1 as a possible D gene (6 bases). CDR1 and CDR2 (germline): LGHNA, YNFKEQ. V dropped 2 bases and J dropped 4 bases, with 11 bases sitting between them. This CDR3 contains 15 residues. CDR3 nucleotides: TGTGCCAGCAGCCAACTTGAGGGGGTCACCGGGGAGCTGTTTTTT. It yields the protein CASSQLEGVTGELFF.

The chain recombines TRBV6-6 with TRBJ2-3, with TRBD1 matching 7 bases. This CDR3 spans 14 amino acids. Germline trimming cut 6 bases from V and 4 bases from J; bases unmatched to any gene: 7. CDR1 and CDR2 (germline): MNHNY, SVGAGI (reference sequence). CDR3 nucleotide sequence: TGTGCCAGCAGCCGGGACAGAGCTCCAGATACGCAGTATTTT. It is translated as CASSRDRAPDTQYF.

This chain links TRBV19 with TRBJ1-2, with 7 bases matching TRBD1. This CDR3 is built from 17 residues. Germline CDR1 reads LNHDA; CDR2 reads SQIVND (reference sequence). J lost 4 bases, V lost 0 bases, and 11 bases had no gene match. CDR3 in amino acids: CASSIEWDRGGGYGYTF. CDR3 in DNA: TGTGCCAGTAGTATAGAATGGGATCGAGGGGGCGGCTATGGCTACACCTTC.

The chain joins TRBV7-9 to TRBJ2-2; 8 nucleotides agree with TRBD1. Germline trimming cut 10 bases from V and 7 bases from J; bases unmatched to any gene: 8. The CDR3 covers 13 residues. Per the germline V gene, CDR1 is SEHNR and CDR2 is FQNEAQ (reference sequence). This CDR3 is CAIPDRADGELFF. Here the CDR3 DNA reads TGTGCCATTCCGGACAGGGCGGACGGGGAGCTGTTTTTT.

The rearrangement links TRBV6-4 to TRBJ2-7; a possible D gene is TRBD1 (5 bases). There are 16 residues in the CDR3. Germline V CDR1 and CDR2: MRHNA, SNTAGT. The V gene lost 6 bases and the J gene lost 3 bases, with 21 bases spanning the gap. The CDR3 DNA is TGTGCCAGCAGGAACCGACAGCGCCTCTTTGTCTACGAGCAGTACTTC. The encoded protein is CASRNRQRLFVYEQYF.

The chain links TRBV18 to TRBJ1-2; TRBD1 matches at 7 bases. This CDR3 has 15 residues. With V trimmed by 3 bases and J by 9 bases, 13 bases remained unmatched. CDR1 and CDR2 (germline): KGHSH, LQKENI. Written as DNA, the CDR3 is TGTGCCAGCTCACCGGAGTCGGGGCAGGGGGGAAGCTACACCTTC. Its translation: CASSPESGQGGSYTF.

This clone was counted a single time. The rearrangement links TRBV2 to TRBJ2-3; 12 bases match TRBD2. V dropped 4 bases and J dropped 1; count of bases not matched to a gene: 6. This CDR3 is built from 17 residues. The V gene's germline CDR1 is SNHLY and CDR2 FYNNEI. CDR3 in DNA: TGTGCCAGCAGTGGTTCTCGACTAGCGGGGGGCACAGATACGCAGTATTTT. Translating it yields CASSGSRLAGGTDTQYF.

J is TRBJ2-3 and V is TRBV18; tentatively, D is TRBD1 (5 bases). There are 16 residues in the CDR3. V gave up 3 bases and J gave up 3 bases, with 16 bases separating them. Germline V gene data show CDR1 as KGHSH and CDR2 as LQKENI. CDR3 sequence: CASSPTETQQTDTQYF. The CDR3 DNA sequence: TGTGCCAGCTCACCGACAGAAACCCAGCAGACAGATACGCAGTATTTT.

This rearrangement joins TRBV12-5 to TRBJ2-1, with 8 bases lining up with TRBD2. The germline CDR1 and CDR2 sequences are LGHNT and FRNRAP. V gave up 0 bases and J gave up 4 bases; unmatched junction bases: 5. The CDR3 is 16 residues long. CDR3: CASGLVRSGAYNEQFF. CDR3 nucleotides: TGTGCTAGTGGTTTGGTACGTAGCGGGGCTTACAATGAGCAGTTCTTC.